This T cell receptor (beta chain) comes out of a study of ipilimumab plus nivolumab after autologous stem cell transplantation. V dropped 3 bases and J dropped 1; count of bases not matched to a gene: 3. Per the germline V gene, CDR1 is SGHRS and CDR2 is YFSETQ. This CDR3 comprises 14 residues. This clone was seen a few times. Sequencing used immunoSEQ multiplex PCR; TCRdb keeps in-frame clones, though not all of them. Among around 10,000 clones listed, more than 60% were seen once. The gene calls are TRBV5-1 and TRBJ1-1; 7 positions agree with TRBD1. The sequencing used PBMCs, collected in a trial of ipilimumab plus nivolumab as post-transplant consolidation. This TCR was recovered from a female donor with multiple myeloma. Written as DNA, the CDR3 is TGCGCCAGCAGCTGGGGGACAGCGAACACTGAAGCTTTCTTT. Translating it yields CASSWGTANTEAFF. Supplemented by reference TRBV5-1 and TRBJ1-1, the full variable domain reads KAGVTQTPRYLIKTRGQQVTLSCSPISGHRSVSWYQQTPGQGLQFLFEYFSETQRNKGNFPGRFSGRQFSNSRSEMNVSTLELGDSALYLCASSWGTANTEAFFGQGTRLTVV.